Below, 15 T cell receptor beta chains from the same sample are listed, as sequenced in a study of CD8 T cells in ankylosing spondylitis. Each CDR3 protein gets one entry after TCRdb re-called the 5' RACE reads with MiXCR. Found here are over 100,000 distinct CDR3 sequences, 7% of them singletons; the top ten hold 9% to 15%. The sequenced material came from blood, either unsorted or a sorted T cell fraction (not recorded which). These receptors were obtained from a male donor with ankylosing spondylitis or in good health (not recorded which).

This clonotype turned up a few times. The V and J genes are TRBV3-1 and TRBJ1-5, with D possibly matching TRBD1 (6 bases). The V end was cut by 4 bases, the J end by 5 bases, with 12 bases between. CDR3 length: 14 residues. Germline CDR1 is LGHDT and CDR2 is YNNKEL (reference sequence). The CDR3 is CASSRSQGYQPQHF. The CDR3 DNA sequence: TGTGCCAGCAGCCGATCTCAGGGGTATCAGCCCCAGCATTTT.

This clonotype occurred many times. This chain links TRBV5-5 with TRBJ1-4; D may be TRBD1 (5 bases). Per the germline V gene, CDR1 is SGHKS and CDR2 is YYEKEE (reference sequence). The length of the CDR3 is 15 residues. V was cut by 4 bases and J by 6 bases, with 16 bases left in between. The CDR3 loop is CASSRQGKGDEKLFF. The CDR3 coding sequence is TGTGCCAGCAGCCGGCAGGGAAAGGGCGATGAAAAACTGTTTTTT.

This clonotype came up many times. V is TRBV18 and J is TRBJ2-7; 8 positions agree with TRBD2. Losses at the gene ends were 6 bases for V and 3 bases for J; bases not matched to a gene: 10. Germline V gives CDR1 KGHSH, CDR2 LQKENI. The CDR3 runs 15 residues. CDR3 sequence (DNA): TGTGCCAGCTCCGGCCTAGCGGGTAGTCTCTACGAGCAGTACTTC. Amino acids: CASSGLAGSLYEQYF.

This clonotype appeared many times. The gene calls are TRBV20-1 and TRBJ1-4; D is unresolved. The CDR3 totals 14 residues. V shed 2 bases and J shed 8 bases, with 15 bases lying between them. The germline gives CDR1 DFQATT, CDR2 SNEGSKA (reference sequence). In DNA, the CDR3 is TGCAGTGCTAGACTCGGGGTCCCCGGAGAAAAACTGTTTTTT. It specifies CSARLGVPGEKLFF.

The chain combines TRBV20-1 with TRBJ2-1; 9 bases fit TRBD2. Germline V gene data show CDR1 as DFQATT and CDR2 as SNEGSKA (reference sequence). The length of the CDR3 is 15 residues. CDR3 residues: CCTSKRRGGYNEQFF. The CDR3, as DNA: TGCTGTACTAGTAAGAGGCGGGGGGGGTACAATGAGCAGTTCTTC.

In this sample, this clonotype turned up many times. The junction does not match germline at one end; this may be a read error. The V gene is TRBV3-1, the J gene TRBJ2-3; D assignment may be TRBD1 or TRBD2 (5 bases each). The CDR3 is 14 amino acids. Germline loops: CDR1 LGHDT, CDR2 YNNKEL (reference sequence). CDR3 region: CASSQVASTGTQYF. The CDR3 coding sequence is TGTGCCAGCAGCCAAGTAGCTAGCACAGGTACGCAGTATTTT.

In its sample, this clonotype was seen many times. This chain joins TRBV20-1 and TRBJ2-3, with 8 bases lining up with TRBD1. Germline assignment: CDR1 DFQATT and CDR2 SNEGSKA (reference sequence). The CDR3 runs to 15 residues. J gave up 7 bases and V 6 bases, and 15 bases lay outside the gene matches. This CDR3 reads CSAHNRQGSLNTQYF. In DNA, the CDR3 is TGCAGTGCACACAACCGACAGGGGAGCTTGAATACGCAGTATTTT.

V usage is TRBV5-6 and J usage is TRBJ1-1; TRBD1 aligns across 8 bases. V was clipped by 3 bases and J by 4 bases; unmatched bases: 2. CDR1 is SGHDT and CDR2 is YYEEEE in the germline V gene. The CDR3 sequence is 13 residues long. CDR3 in DNA: TGTGCCAGCAGCTGGGACAGGACCACTGAAGCTTTCTTT. It yields the protein CASSWDRTTEAFF.

This clonotype was recorded at least ten times. V usage is TRBV10-3 and J usage is TRBJ2-3; perhaps TRBD2 as D (6 bases). CDR1 ENHRY and CDR2 SYGVKD come from the germline V gene. This CDR3 is built from 18 residues. Trimming stripped 6 bases from V and 5 bases from J, with 27 bases between. CDR3 in amino acids: CAIREGGGAVAKGDTQYF. The DNA of the CDR3 is TGTGCCATCAGGGAAGGTGGAGGGGCCGTGGCGAAGGGAGATACGCAGTATTTT.

The chain has TRBV30 and TRBJ2-1; D tentatively reads TRBD1 or TRBD2 (6 bases each). Trimming stripped 4 bases from V and 7 bases from J, with 11 bases between. Germline V CDR1 and CDR2: GTSNPN, SVGIG (reference sequence). The CDR3 consists of 12 residues. As DNA, the CDR3 is TGTGCCTGGACCGGGGGCGTAAATGAGCAGTTCTTC. This sequence encodes CAWTGGVNEQFF. The entire variable domain, with the rest obtained from reference TRBV30 and TRBJ2-1, is as follows: SQTIHQWPATLVQPVGSPLSLECTVEGTSNPNLYWYRQAAGRGLQLLFYSVGIGQISSEVPQNLSASRPQDRQFILSSKKLLLSDSGFYLCAWTGGVNEQFFGPGTRLTVL.

The table lists this clonotype with many counts. This sequence joins TRBV27 and TRBJ2-4; 9 nucleotides align to TRBD1. The CDR3 totals 15 residues. V lost 6 bases to trimming and J lost 6 bases; unmatched junction nucleotides: 9. Germline CDR1 is MNHEY and CDR2 is SMNVEV (reference sequence). The CDR3 region has the DNA TGTGCCAGCAGCCGCCCCGGGACAGGGTTAAACATTCAGTACTTC. Its protein is CASSRPGTGLNIQYF.

This clonotype was observed at least ten times. The chain couples TRBV5-5 to TRBJ2-7; D is unresolved. The CDR3 spans 12 residues. Germline V lookup: CDR1 SGHKS, CDR2 YYEKEE (reference sequence). V lost 1 base and J 4 bases, leaving 6 bases between the germline ends. The CDR3 protein is CASSLSNYEQYF. The CDR3 nucleotides read TGTGCCAGCAGCTTGTCTAATTACGAGCAGTACTTC. Full variable domain (outside the CDR3, taken from reference TRBV5-5 and TRBJ2-7): DAGVTQSPTHLIKTRGQQVTLRCSPISGHKSVSWYQQVLGQGPQFIFQYYEKEERGRGNFPDRFSARQFPNYSSELNVNALLLGDSALYLCASSLSNYEQYFGPGTRLTVT.

This clonotype was found a few times. The V gene is TRBV5-1, the J gene TRBJ2-7; TRBD1 agrees at 7 bases. Germline V gene data show CDR1 as SGHRS and CDR2 as YFSETQ. V trimming: 3 bases; J trimming: 5 bases; junction bases outside the gene matches: 8. This CDR3 comprises 14 residues. CDR3 in amino acids: CASSSPQGRDEQYF. CDR3 coding DNA: TGCGCCAGCAGCTCCCCACAGGGGCGCGACGAGCAGTACTTC.

This clonotype occurred many times. The J gene is TRBJ2-5, the V gene TRBV20-1; D is undetermined. The CDR3 has 14 residues. Germline loops: CDR1 DFQATT, CDR2 SNEGSKA (reference sequence). The ends were cut back, 0 bases at V and 2 bases at J, with 10 bases in the middle. CDR3: CSARDVAVQETQYF. The CDR3 DNA follows: TGCAGTGCTAGAGATGTGGCAGTACAAGAGACCCAGTACTTC.

The chain recombines TRBV7-2 with TRBJ2-6, with D unclear. Between the trimmed V and J ends, which lost 6 bases and 1 base, there was a span of 13 bases. This CDR3 has 16 residues. CDR1 is SGHTA and CDR2 is FQGNSA in the germline V gene. CDR3 amino acids: CASRPPLGSGANVLTF. The CDR3 DNA follows: TGTGCCAGCAGGCCCCCCCTTGGGTCTGGGGCCAACGTCCTGACTTTC.